This is a list of T cell receptor beta chains from one sample in a study of T cell repertoires in aging, cancer and after chemotherapy. TCRdb reprocessed the multiplex PCR reads via MiXCR and lists one record per CDR3 protein. This sample has thousands of distinct CDR3 sequences; about 31% occur once, and the top ten carry approximately 50%. Sequenced input: blood. These receptor sequences come from a human donor in good health. CDR3s include the opening cysteine and the closing phenylalanine or tryptophan. The order of the fields is D gene, clone size, V gene, J gene, CDR3 DNA, CDR3 protein. The D gene is left open where the match is weak. Only some rows state a clone size, as once, few, many or a class for expanded clones.

D: NA; size: medium-sized; V: TRBV29-1; J: TRBJ2-7; DNA: TGCAGCGTTGGTGTGGCTAGCTCCTACGAGCAGTACTTC; CDR3: CSVGVASSYEQYF
D: TRBD2; size: medium-sized; V: TRBV13; J: TRBJ2-5; DNA: TGTGCCAGCAGCTTAGGCCCGAGCGGGAGCGGCCAAGAGACCCAGTACTTC; CDR3: CASSLGPSGSGQETQYF
D: TRBD1; size: NA; V: TRBV5-1; J: TRBJ1-4; DNA: TGCGCCAGCAGCCAACAGGGGGCTCAGGAAAAACTGTTTTTT; CDR3: CASSQQGAQEKLFF
D: TRBD2; size: large; V: TRBV19; J: TRBJ2-1; DNA: TGTGCCAGTAGTACAACTAGCGGGAGCTTCAGTGAGCAGTTCTTC; CDR3: CASSTTSGSFSEQFF
D: TRBD2; size: few; V: TRBV12-3/TRBV12-4; J: TRBJ2-6; DNA: TGTGCCAGCAGTCCGGGACTAGCGGGGGGCGGGGCCAACGTCCTGACTTTC; CDR3: CASSPGLAGGGANVLTF
D: NA; size: NA; V: TRBV25-1; J: TRBJ1-5; DNA: TGTGCCAGCAGTGCTCCCGACAGGCGTAGCAATCAGCCCCAGCATTTT; CDR3: CASSAPDRRSNQPQHF
D: NA; size: medium-sized; V: TRBV29-1; J: TRBJ2-3; DNA: TGCAGCGTTGATACGGGCTCCAGCGGCACAGATACGCAGTATTTT; CDR3: CSVDTGSSGTDTQYF
D: TRBD2; size: medium-sized; V: TRBV6-5; J: TRBJ2-5; DNA: TGTGCCAGCAGTTACGGCGGACTAGCGGGAGGGCGGGAGACCCAGTACTTC; CDR3: CASSYGGLAGGRETQYF
D: NA; size: NA; V: TRBV5-4; J: TRBJ1-1; DNA: TGTGCCAGCAGCTTGGAGGGGTTGGTCACTGAAGCTTTCTTT; CDR3: CASSLEGLVTEAFF
D: NA; size: medium-sized; V: TRBV6-1; J: TRBJ2-2; DNA: TGTGCCAGCAGTGTCGGACGGACCGTTACGGGGGAGCTGTTTTTT; CDR3: CASSVGRTVTGELFF
D: TRBD1; size: NA; V: TRBV6-5; J: TRBJ2-1; DNA: TGTGCCAGCAGTGTCAGGGGGCAATCCTACAATGAGCAGTTCTTC; CDR3: CASSVRGQSYNEQFF
D: NA; size: NA; V: TRBV5-5; J: TRBJ2-1; DNA: TGCGCCAGCAGCTTGGGAGACAGCTACAATGAGCAGTTCTTC; CDR3: CASSLGDSYNEQFF
D: TRBD1; size: large; V: TRBV7-9; J: TRBJ1-1; DNA: TGTGCCAGCAGCTCACCCGGGACAGGGGCAACTGAAGCTTTCTTT; CDR3: CASSSPGTGATEAFF
D: TRBD1; size: few; V: TRBV7-2; J: TRBJ2-2; DNA: TGTGCCAGCAGCCGGGACAGGGGGAGAACCGGGGAGCTGTTTTTT; CDR3: CASSRDRGRTGELFF
D: NA; size: medium-sized; V: TRBV19; J: TRBJ1-5; DNA: TGTGCCAGTACCCAGGACAGTCATAGCAATCAGCCCCAGCATTTT; CDR3: CASTQDSHSNQPQHF
D: TRBD2; size: medium-sized; V: TRBV20-1; J: TRBJ2-1; DNA: TGCAGTGCGGAAGCTAGCGGACTAGACAATGAGCAGTTCTTC; CDR3: CSAEASGLDNEQFF
D: TRBD2; size: few; V: TRBV12-3/TRBV12-4; J: TRBJ2-7; DNA: TGTGCCAGCAGTTTTACGGGACTAGAGTCTACCGAGCAGTACTTC; CDR3: CASSFTGLESTEQYF
D: NA; size: few; V: TRBV24-1; J: TRBJ2-5; DNA: TGTGCCATGCACTCCCTGGGGGGAGAGACCCAGTACTTC; CDR3: CAMHSLGGETQYF
D: TRBD1; size: medium-sized; V: TRBV27; J: TRBJ1-6; DNA: TGTGCCAGCAGTTTACGGGGACAGGGGCCTTTACCCCTCCACTTT; CDR3: CASSLRGQGPLPLHF
D: TRBD2; size: NA; V: TRBV20-1; J: TRBJ2-2; DNA: TGCAGTGCTAGAGGAACGGGGGGCACCGGGGAGCTGTTTTTT; CDR3: CSARGTGGTGELFF
D: NA; size: medium-sized; V: TRBV5-6; J: TRBJ1-4; DNA: TGTGCCAGCAACGTCGCGATGGGTGAAAAACTGTTTTTT; CDR3: CASNVAMGEKLFF
D: NA; size: few; V: TRBV6-1; J: TRBJ1-1; DNA: TGTGCCAGTACCGACGCCCAGAACACTGAAGCTTTCTTT; CDR3: CASTDAQNTEAFF
D: TRBD2; size: NA; V: TRBV7-9; J: TRBJ2-1; DNA: TGTGCCAGCAGCCGGACTAGCGGAGGATACAATGAGCAGTTCTTC; CDR3: CASSRTSGGYNEQFF
D: TRBD1; size: NA; V: TRBV10-3; J: TRBJ2-7; DNA: TGTGCCACCAAACGTGGACAGGGGGAACCCTACGAGCAGTACTTC; CDR3: CATKRGQGEPYEQYF
D: TRBD1; size: few; V: TRBV5-4; J: TRBJ2-3; DNA: TGTGCCAGCAGCTTGGGACAGGGTTCAGATACGCAGTATTTT; CDR3: CASSLGQGSDTQYF
D: NA; size: NA; V: TRBV18; J: TRBJ1-6; DNA: TGTGCCAGCTTTCCCTCGGGTCCGGGGGTATATTCACCCCTCCACTTT; CDR3: CASFPSGPGVYSPLHF
D: TRBD1; size: NA; V: TRBV4-3; J: TRBJ1-2; DNA: TGCGCCAGCAGCCAAGAGCGGTGGTACGATGGGAGGGGGCATGGCTACACCTTC; CDR3: CASSQERWYDGRGHGYTF
D: NA; size: few; V: TRBV7-2; J: TRBJ2-4; DNA: TGTGCCAGCAGCCCGGGAAACGGGAACATTCAGTACTTC; CDR3: CASSPGNGNIQYF
D: NA; size: medium-sized; V: TRBV6-2/TRBV6-3; J: TRBJ1-6; DNA: TGTGCCAGCAGTTTTCCCCTGGACGTACGGGGCCTTTCACCCCTCCACTTT; CDR3: CASSFPLDVRGLSPLHF
D: TRBD2; size: NA; V: TRBV20-1; J: TRBJ2-3; DNA: TGCAGCTCTAGCGGGGGATCCACAGATACGCAGTATTTT; CDR3: CSSSGGSTDTQYF